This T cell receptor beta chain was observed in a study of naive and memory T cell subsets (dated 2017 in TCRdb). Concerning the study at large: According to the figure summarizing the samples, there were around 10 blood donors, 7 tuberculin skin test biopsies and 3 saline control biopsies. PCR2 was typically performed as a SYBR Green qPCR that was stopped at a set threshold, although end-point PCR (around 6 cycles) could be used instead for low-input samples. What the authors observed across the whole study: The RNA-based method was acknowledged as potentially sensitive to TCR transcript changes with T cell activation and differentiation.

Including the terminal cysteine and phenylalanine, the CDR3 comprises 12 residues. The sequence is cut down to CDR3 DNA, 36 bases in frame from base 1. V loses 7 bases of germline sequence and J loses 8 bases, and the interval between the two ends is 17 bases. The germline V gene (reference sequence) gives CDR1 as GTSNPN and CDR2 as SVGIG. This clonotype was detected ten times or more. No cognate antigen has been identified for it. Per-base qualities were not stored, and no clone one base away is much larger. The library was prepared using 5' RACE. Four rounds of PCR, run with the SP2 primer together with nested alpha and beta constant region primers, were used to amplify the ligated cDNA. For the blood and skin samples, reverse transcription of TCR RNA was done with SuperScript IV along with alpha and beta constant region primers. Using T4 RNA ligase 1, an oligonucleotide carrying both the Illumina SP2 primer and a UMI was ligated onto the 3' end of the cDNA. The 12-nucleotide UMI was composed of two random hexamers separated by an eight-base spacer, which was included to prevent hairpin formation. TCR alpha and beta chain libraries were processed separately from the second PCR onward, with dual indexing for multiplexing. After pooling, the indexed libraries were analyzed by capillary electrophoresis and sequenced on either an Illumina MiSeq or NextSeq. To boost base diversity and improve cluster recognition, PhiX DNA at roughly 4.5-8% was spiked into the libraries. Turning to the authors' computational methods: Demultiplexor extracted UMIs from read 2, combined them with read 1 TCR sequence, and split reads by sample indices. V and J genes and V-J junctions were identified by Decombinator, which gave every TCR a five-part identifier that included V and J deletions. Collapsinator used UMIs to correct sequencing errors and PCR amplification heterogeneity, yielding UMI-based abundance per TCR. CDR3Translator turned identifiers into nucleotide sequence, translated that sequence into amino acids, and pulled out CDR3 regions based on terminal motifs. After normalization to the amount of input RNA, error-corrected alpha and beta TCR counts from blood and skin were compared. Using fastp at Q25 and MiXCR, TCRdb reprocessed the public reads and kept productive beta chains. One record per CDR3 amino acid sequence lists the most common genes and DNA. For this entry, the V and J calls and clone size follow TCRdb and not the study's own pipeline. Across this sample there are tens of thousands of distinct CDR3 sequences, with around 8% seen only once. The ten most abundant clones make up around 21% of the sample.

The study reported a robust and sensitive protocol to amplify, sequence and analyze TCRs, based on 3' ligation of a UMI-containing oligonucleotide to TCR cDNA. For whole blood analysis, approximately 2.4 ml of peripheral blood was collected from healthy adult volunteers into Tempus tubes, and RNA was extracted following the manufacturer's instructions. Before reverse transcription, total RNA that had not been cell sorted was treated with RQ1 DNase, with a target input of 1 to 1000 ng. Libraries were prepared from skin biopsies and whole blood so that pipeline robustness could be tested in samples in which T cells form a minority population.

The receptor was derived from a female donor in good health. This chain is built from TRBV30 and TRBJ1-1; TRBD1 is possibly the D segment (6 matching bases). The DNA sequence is TGTGCCTCCGGCACAGGGAGTCTAGAAGCTTTCTTT. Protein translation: CASGTGSLEAFF.